The rows below give T cell receptor beta chains drawn from one sample of a study of post-analysis software for immune sequencing data. MiXCR, applied by TCRdb to the PCR reads, yields one record per CDR3 protein. The sample lists roughly 400,000 distinct CDR3 sequences; 30% to 40% were seen once. Input material: blood. The receptors were sampled from a girl aged 2 to 10 with multiple sclerosis. CDR3s include the opening cysteine and the closing phenylalanine or tryptophan. The D gene is left open where the match is weak. Clone size, where shown, is once, few, many, or a class for clones that have expanded.

abundance | j_gene | v_gene | d_gene | CDR3aa | CDR3nt
NA | TRBJ1-1 | TRBV7-9 | NA | CASTDPTENTEAFF | TGTGCCAGCACCGACCCGACAGAGAACACTGAAGCTTTCTTT
NA | TRBJ2-5 | TRBV14 | NA | CASSQDVGPDRVIKETQYF | TGTGCCAGCAGCCAAGACGTAGGCCCCGACAGAGTAATTAAAGAGACCCAGTACTTC
many | TRBJ2-6 | TRBV29-1 | TRBD1 | CSVYTGASGANVLTF | TGCAGCGTCTATACAGGGGCCTCTGGGGCCAACGTCCTGACTTTC
NA | TRBJ1-2 | TRBV28 | TRBD1 | CASSPQPGQGGYGYTF | TGTGCCAGCAGCCCCCAACCGGGACAGGGAGGCTATGGCTACACCTTC
many | TRBJ1-2 | TRBV27 | NA | CASRHQYYGYTF | TGTGCCAGCAGGCATCAGTACTATGGCTACACCTTC
few | TRBJ2-1 | TRBV3-1 | NA | CASSQAGHKQFF | TGTGCCAGCAGCCAAGCGGGGCATAAGCAGTTCTTC
few | TRBJ1-2 | TRBV20-1 | NA | CSASTRLSYGYTF | TGCAGTGCTAGTACCCGTCTGTCCTATGGCTACACCTTC
NA | TRBJ2-5 | TRBV6-2/TRBV6-3 | TRBD1 | CASTGQGGETQYF | TGTGCCAGCACGGGACAGGGTGGAGAGACCCAGTACTTC
NA | TRBJ1-5 | TRBV6-1 | NA | CASSGQQLMGYSNQPQHF | TGTGCCAGCAGTGGACAGCAACTAATGGGATATAGCAATCAGCCCCAGCATTTT
NA | TRBJ2-7 | TRBV6-5 | NA | CASSFSSTSSYEQYF | TGTGCCAGCAGTTTCTCCTCGACAAGCTCCTACGAGCAGTACTTC
few | TRBJ2-7 | TRBV19 | NA | CASSADPPYEQYF | TGTGCCAGTAGTGCGGACCCCCCCTACGAGCAGTACTTC
NA | TRBJ2-3 | TRBV3-1 | TRBD2 | CASSQRTSGWGADTQYF | TGTGCCAGCAGCCAGCGGACTAGCGGGTGGGGGGCAGATACGCAGTATTTT
NA | TRBJ2-6 | TRBV28 | NA | CASPNPGHRLEGANVLTF | TGTGCCAGCCCAAACCCCGGACACCGGCTCGAGGGGGCCAACGTCCTGACTTTC
few | TRBJ1-2 | TRBV20-1 | NA | CSARTGSINYGYTF | TGCAGTGCTAGGACAGGCTCTATTAACTATGGCTACACCTTC
few | TRBJ1-5 | TRBV6-6 | NA | CASSTVESYSNQPQHF | TGTGCCAGCAGTACCGTTGAATCATATAGCAATCAGCCCCAGCATTTT
NA | TRBJ2-3 | TRBV6-2/TRBV6-3 | TRBD1 | CASNRGLFGGGTDTQYF | TGTGCCAGCAACAGGGGATTGTTCGGTGGTGGCACAGATACGCAGTATTTT
NA | TRBJ2-3 | TRBV24-1 | NA | CATSDVGGQYF | TGTGCCACCAGTGACGTGGGGGGGCAGTATTTT
many | TRBJ2-7 | TRBV6-1 | NA | CASSLTEYEQYF | TGTGCCAGCAGTTTAACAGAATACGAGCAGTACTTC
NA | TRBJ1-1 | TRBV5-1 | NA | CASSLNWLTEAFF | TGCGCCAGCAGCTTGAACTGGTTGACCGAAGCTTTCTTT
NA | TRBJ1-5 | TRBV28 | NA | CASSTRGRPAYQPQHF | TGTGCCAGCAGTACCAGGGGAAGGCCAGCGTATCAGCCCCAGCATTTT
NA | TRBJ2-7 | TRBV29-1 | NA | CSVGDTPWGEQYF | TGCAGCGTTGGGGATACCCCGTGGGGCGAGCAGTACTTC
NA | TRBJ2-4 | TRBV7-2 | TRBD2 | CASSLRGGRENIQYF | TGTGCCAGCAGCTTACGTGGGGGGAGGGAAAACATTCAGTACTTC
medium-sized | TRBJ2-7 | TRBV10-2 | NA | CASSVRGNGYEQYF | TGCGCCAGCAGTGTTCGGGGTAACGGGTACGAGCAGTACTTC
NA | TRBJ2-2 | TRBV20-1 | TRBD2 | CSARDRGGGNTGELFF | TGCAGTGCTAGAGATCGGGGCGGGGGAAACACCGGGGAGCTGTTTTTT
NA | TRBJ1-2 | TRBV6-6 | NA | CASSSTGSRYGYTF | TGTGCCAGCAGTTCAACAGGGTCTCGCTATGGCTACACCTTC
NA | TRBJ2-1 | TRBV12-3/TRBV12-4 | NA | CASSLDSLFYNEQFF | TGTGCCAGCAGTTTGGACAGTCTCTTCTACAATGAGCAGTTCTTC
NA | TRBJ1-1 | TRBV7-6 | NA | CASSLGWGSNTEAFF | TGTGCCAGCAGCTTAGGGTGGGGATCGAACACTGAAGCTTTCTTT
NA | TRBJ2-1 | TRBV24-1 | NA | CATSDLLLDEQFF | TGTGCCACCAGTGATCTTCTGCTCGATGAGCAGTTCTTC
NA | TRBJ2-3 | TRBV28 | TRBD1 | CASSLPGQGGDTQYF | TGTGCCAGCAGTTTACCGGGACAGGGCGGGGATACGCAGTATTTT
few | TRBJ2-1 | TRBV7-6 | TRBD2 | CASSLVWGGTSSNEQFF | TGTGCCAGCAGCTTAGTCTGGGGAGGGACTAGTTCGAATGAGCAGTTCTTC
few | TRBJ2-7 | TRBV6-1 | TRBD2 | CASRPLAGHSYEQYF | TGTGCCAGCAGACCATTAGCGGGCCACTCCTACGAGCAGTACTTC
NA | TRBJ1-2 | TRBV28 | TRBD1 | CASRAYRGGSYGYTF | TGTGCCAGCAGGGCCTACAGGGGGGGTAGCTATGGCTACACCTTC
NA | TRBJ2-7 | TRBV6-5 | NA | CASSPETSPDHYEQYF | TGTGCCAGCAGCCCCGAGACTTCTCCCGACCACTACGAACAGTACTTC
NA | TRBJ2-2 | TRBV5-6 | NA | CASSRPSANTGELFF | TGTGCCAGCAGCCGGCCCAGCGCCAACACCGGGGAGCTGTTTTTT
few | TRBJ2-3 | TRBV10-3 | TRBD2 | CAISESGTSTDTQYF | TGTGCCATCAGTGAATCCGGGACTAGTACAGATACGCAGTATTTT
few | TRBJ2-1 | TRBV7-6 | TRBD2 | CASSLKGTSGGPSYNEQFF | TGTGCCAGCAGCTTAAAGGGGACTAGCGGGGGGCCATCCTACAATGAGCAGTTCTTC
few | TRBJ2-7 | TRBV27 | NA | CASSLSDSRSYEQYF | TGTGCCAGCAGTTTATCGGACAGCCGCTCCTACGAGCAGTACTTC
NA | TRBJ1-1 | TRBV10-3 | TRBD1 | CAISVGGGDTEAFF | TGTGCCATCAGTGTCGGAGGGGGCGACACTGAAGCTTTCTTT
few | TRBJ1-2 | TRBV14 | TRBD1 | CASSQETGGGYGYTF | TGTGCCAGCAGCCAGGAAACAGGGGGCGGCTATGGCTACACCTTC
NA | TRBJ2-5 | TRBV7-2 | TRBD2 | CASSLAWREVTQYF | TGTGCCAGCAGCTTAGCGTGGCGGGAGGTGACCCAGTACTTC
NA | TRBJ2-7 | TRBV5-1 | TRBD1 | CASKTGQSPYEQYF | TGCGCCAGCAAAACGGGACAGAGCCCCTACGAGCAGTACTTC
few | TRBJ2-2 | TRBV9 | NA | CASSPNTGELFF | TGTGCCAGCAGTCCGAACACCGGGGAGCTGTTTTTT
NA | TRBJ2-7 | TRBV14 | TRBD2 | CASSLLGGREPPYEQYF | TGTGCCAGCAGCCTACTGGGCGGGAGGGAACCCCCCTACGAGCAGTACTTC
NA | TRBJ1-2 | TRBV9 | NA | CASSPRWDYGYTF | TGTGCCAGCAGCCCACGATGGGACTATGGCTACACCTTC